This T cell receptor beta chain was sequenced in a study of cytomegalovirus exposure and HLA in healthy donors (TCRdb year 2017). Study-level background: An earlier analysis of several hundred of the donors reported about 250 Gb of sequence data and more than 90 million unique TCR beta sequences from some 180 million T cells. Approximately 310 gigabases of sequencing data and approximately 84 million unique TCR sequences were included in an early release covering several hundred HLA-typed donors. The genetic ancestry cluster associated with self-reported Caucasian donors included 65% to 90% of the roughly 410 genotyped donors. The study was designed to test whether signatures of past pathogen exposure could be identified by cataloging public T cell receptors. Using immunosequencing, the study profiled T cell repertoires from 666 subjects and related those repertoires to cytomegalovirus serostatus. In addition to the first cohort of approximately 670 subjects, a separate validation cohort of approximately 110 different subjects was used. To predict cytomegalovirus infection status, the study brought together high-throughput TCR immunosequencing, statistical association of individual TCRs with disease status, and machine learning. To study patterns of TCR occurrence, a later analysis re-analyzed previously published TCR beta repertoires from 650 to 750 donors and added high-resolution HLA genotyping. In the later analysis, no new phenotypic data were used to find candidate immune exposures; instead, reliance was placed on TCR beta sequences and their occurrence across donors. To decide whether each TCR beta V gene segment behaved as functional or pseudogenic, an earlier analysis of some 600 of the donors relied on high-throughput TCR beta sequencing. Donor age, sex, ethnicity and CMV serostatus were compiled alongside the repertoire data. In a later genetic analysis, genome-wide SNP genotypes for about three fifths of the roughly 670 donors were used, and that subset was treated as a discovery cohort. Every repertoire in the discovery cohort had been generated on one and the same sequencing platform. HLA typing included class I and class II loci at four-digit resolution. Typing coverage differed by locus: A, B, C, DRB1 and DQB1 were typed in roughly 629-630 donors, DQA1 in about 510, DPA1 in around 600, and DPB1 in just under 490. Because of strong linkage in the cohort, four to six DR-DQ haplotypes were treated as single units for association and clustering. Among roughly 400 genotyped donors of the cohort, an average of about 240,000 unique TCR beta nucleotide sequences was sequenced per donor, of which approximately 18% were non-productive.

Trimming accounts for 5 bases at V and 0 bases at J, while the number of junction bases matched to no gene is 6. The germline V gene provides CDR1 MNHEY and CDR2 SVGAGI. The CDR3 covers 15 residues, taking in both the cysteine and the phenylalanine. Only the CDR3 portion is preserved as DNA: 45 bases, with reading frame beginning at the first base. Receptors were amplified or captured by the immunoSEQ multiplex PCR assay. For the multiplex PCR, a mixture combining 60 forward primers for TCR Vbeta segments and 13 reverse primers for TCR Jbeta segments was used. A multiplex PCR assay on genomic DNA amplified the CDR3 region of rearranged TCR beta genes. The Illumina HiSeq System was used to sequence the amplified TCR beta libraries as 87-base-pair reads. The paper's data handling went like this. In a later analysis, 80 million or so unique TCR beta chains were counted across the roughly 670 repertoires, and around 10 million of these chains were shared by at least two donors. Raw reads were error-corrected and collapsed into unique sequences with a nearest-neighbor algorithm that merged closely related sequences to remove PCR and sequencing errors. Alignment of CDR3 sequences to IMGT reference sequences was used to assign V, D and J gene segments. For a sequence to be retained, a match of at least six nucleotides was required to both a V gene segment and a J gene segment. A rearrangement was called productive if the CDR3 had no stop codons and remained in frame with V and J, and every other rearrangement was called non-productive. Following IMGT convention, CDR3 was defined as the stretch from the second conserved V-encoded cysteine up to the conserved J-encoded phenylalanine. The earlier analysis of 587 of the donors excluded sequences that lacked an unambiguous match to a single V gene segment. An earlier analysis of 500 to 600 of the donors classified V segments as functional when productive rearrangements were above 56.7% and as segregating when the standard deviation between donors was above 5%. A statistical classification framework was built to diagnose cytomegalovirus status from the catalog of TCR beta chain sequences. In a later analysis, V and J genes were assigned by comparing TCR nucleotide sequences against IMGT/GENE-DB human TR gene sequences. The TCRdist pipeline was used in a later analysis to assign CDR3 sequences and most-parsimonious VDJ recombination scenarios. In a later analysis, each TCR beta chain was defined by its CDR3 amino acid sequence together with its V-gene family, and reads lacking a unique V-gene family were excluded. In a later analysis, fewer than 650 highly shared, low-generation-probability nucleotide sequences were removed to address suspected cross-contamination and a sequencing artifact. For each public chain, a later analysis derived a clonal expansion index from normalized ranks of inferred template counts within each repertoire. In a later analysis, generation probabilities were computed with a VDJ recombination model fitted to out-of-frame rearrangements, and the resulting probabilities were checked against IGoR. In a later analysis, TCR-TCR, TCR-HLA and TCR-CMV co-occurrence was scored with hypergeometric tests, and a repertoire-size bias correction was applied to TCR pairs. False discovery rates were estimated in a later analysis by permuting HLA or CMV assignments 20 times. In a later analysis, co-occurring TCRs were grouped using DBSCAN, and TCRdist sequence similarity was added for clustering within HLA-allele-positive subsets. Repertoires with fewer than 30,000 or more than 120,000 public chains were left out of co-occurrence clustering, as were four to six repertoires with anomalous nucleotide sharing. In its TCRdb copy, this immuneACCESS table keeps in-frame sequences only and misses some clones. Where compared with another copy, unresolved V genes explain less than half of these, and the others have no known cause. V, J and clone size were drawn from that table, and D and trimming were deduced from the DNA. The table for this sample lists 140,000 to 150,000 clones; about three quarters of them were counted only once. The top ten hold around 3.7% of the sample.

In total, 630 or so healthy bone marrow donors made up the cohort. At the time of sampling, every cohort member was nominally healthy, though immune exposures that went unrecorded were likely present. The donor tested CMV seronegative and was one of the 352 seronegative cohort members. A peripheral blood sample was collected from each donor, and TCR beta sequencing was performed on peripheral blood mononuclear cells. The Qiagen DNeasy Blood Extraction Kit was used to extract genomic DNA from the blood cell samples. On this clone: No cognate antigen has been identified for it. Base qualities were left out, and no much larger clone turns up one base away.

General findings and caveats noted by the study authors: When HLA alleles, especially DR and DQ, strongly co-occurred, TCR associations were difficult to assign to individual alleles. A later analysis reported that several top co-occurrence clusters appeared linked to parvovirus B19, influenza, CMV and Epstein-Barr virus. In a later analysis, 16,951 TCR beta sequences were associated with specific HLA alleles at a false discovery rate of 0.05. In an earlier analysis of roughly 560 of the donors, most TCR beta V segments were observed in productive rearrangements about 90% or about 30% of the time, broadly matching IMGT annotations. According to a later genetic analysis, donors in an Asian-associated ancestry cluster had fewer N-insertions in productive TCRs than the approximately 650-donor mean. A cluster of highly shared sequence variants was judged likely to represent a technical artifact of the sequencing pipeline. Sequencing depth was assumed to be roughly uniform across donors in the presence/absence analyses, though that assumption may not hold. A later analysis found that TCR association rates varied across HLA loci, with DRB1 alleles showing the most associated TCRs and HLA-C alleles the fewest. In a later analysis, HLA-associated TCR beta chains were found to be more clonally expanded and to have lower generation probabilities than equally common non-associated chains. About 17 rarely observed V segments, including chromosome 9 orphons, were excluded from the earlier analysis of 550 to 700 of the donors because counts were too low. The cohort was sequenced for TCR beta chains only, and without alpha or paired-chain data the features that could be detected were limited. The study listed approximately 160 TCR beta chains as associated with cytomegalovirus. Most TCR sequences were seen in very few donors, while some public TCRs were found in many individuals. Correlated functional status among segregating V segments might be attributable to linkage disequilibrium, but an unknown experimental factor could not be ruled out. According to the authors, the approach could potentially be generalized to other disease states and immunological phenotypes. HLA typing was unavailable for some donors at each locus, so association tests used only the typed subset. Cytomegalovirus status was reported to be diagnosed by the classifier with high specificity and sensitivity in both the original and validation cohorts. According to a later analysis, most CMV-associated TCR beta chains appeared to be HLA-restricted, and the HLA associations seemed to be driven largely by CMV exposure. In vitro tests confirmed that three of the cytomegalovirus-associated TCR beta chains recognize cytomegalovirus antigens. Because the 87-base-pair reads could not distinguish some IMGT-functional V segments, including TRBV6-2 and TRBV6-3, those segments were excluded. A further reported finding was that TCR beta sequences accurately predicted the HLA-A and HLA-B alleles for most subjects in the first cohort. A later genetic analysis associated a missense DCLRE1C variant with V-gene and J-gene trimming of TCR beta chains, and an independent cohort replicated the association. Immune exposure information for the cohort was limited to CMV serostatus.

The receptor comes from a male donor in good health and CMV-seronegative. The chain joins TRBV6-5 to TRBJ1-2, with 7 bases aligning to TRBD1. The sequencing sample was made of PBMCs. The DNA sequence reads TGTGCCAGCAGTACCCGGGACAGATCTAACTATGGCTACACCTTC. This encodes CASSTRDRSNYGYTF.